This TCR beta chain was retrieved from a study of blood T cell repertoires in COVID-19. Study as a whole: COVID-19 samples from acute and convalescent phases originated in the United States, Italy and Spain. T cells, B-cell-depleted T cells, or PBMCs provided the cDNA or gDNA that served as material.

Only in-frame clones appear in the TCRdb table, and some are missing; sequencing was by immunoSEQ multiplex PCR. The table records 200,000 to 250,000 clones, almost 85% of them present only once. The CDR3 runs 14 residues. Germline CDR1 and CDR2: SGHTA and FQGNSA. Trimming shortened V by 0 bases and J by 11 bases, and 16 bases separated the two germline ends. This study enrolled people aged 18 to 89 from about 24 US geographic areas. In Cohort 3, a recovered donor had either two negative PCRs, clearance, or symptom resolution. The sequence derives from a man aged 35 to 55 who had recovered from COVID-19. This sequence joins TRBV7-2 and TRBJ1-1, with D perhaps TRBD1 (5 bases). The sample comprised PBMCs or T cells enriched from blood (not recorded which). The CDR3 DNA follows: TGTGCCAGCAGCTTAGCTTCCTTGGGGACTGGGGCTTTCTTT. This sequence encodes CASSLASLGTGAFF.